This TCR beta chain was obtained from a study of blood T cell repertoires in COVID-19. Study-wide background: Donors in the United States, Italy and Spain gave samples during acute or convalescent COVID-19. PBMCs, B-cell-depleted T cells, or T cells provided the cDNA or gDNA that made up the material.

This CDR3 is built from 14 residues. In germline, CDR1 is SGHRS, CDR2 YFSETQ. Trimming took 4 bases from V and 10 from J; bases not matched to a gene: 7. In the original workflow: Estimation of nucleated cell counts relied on the amplification of reference gene primers. Generated by immunoSEQ multiplex PCR, the TCRdb table keeps only in-frame clones and is missing some. V and J calls and clone size are those listed in that table; D and trimming were worked out from the DNA. Of around 180,000 clones in the sample, about 88% were seen once. This clone showed up just a few times. The TCR sequence derives from a man in his sixties with acute or convalescent COVID-19. V gene TRBV5-1 combines with J gene TRBJ1-6; 8 bases agree with TRBD1. The sample taken for sequencing was peripheral blood. CDR3 sequence reads: CASSVGQGQSPLHF. CDR3 in DNA: TGCGCCAGCAGCGTTGGACAGGGACAGTCACCCCTCCACTTT.